This TCR beta chain was retrieved from a study of T cell responses to AZD1222 COVID-19 vaccine. Study-wide findings and caveats: A mostly white British donor set with more females was recruited, and clonal diversity was possibly underestimated. Variant regions that are unmutated are reportedly the target of nearly half of spike-specific TCRs.

V lost 8 bases and J lost 1; bases outside the gene matches: 4. From germline, CDR1 is MNHNY and CDR2 SVGAGI (reference sequence). The CDR3 length is 13 residues. The method was immunoSEQ multiplex PCR; TCRdb's version includes in-frame clones alone and lacks a portion of them. The sample yields some 150,000 clones, approximately 90% seen once. Concerning this clone itself: Antigen: not known.

The sequence came from an adult in good health. The chain carries TRBV6-6 and TRBJ1-1, with 7 bases that match TRBD1. This specimen was peripheral blood, taken on day 0 of MenACWY control vaccination. CDR3: CASRGQTNTEAFF. CDR3 nucleotide sequence: TGTGCCAGCCGGGGACAGACGAACACTGAAGCTTTCTTT.